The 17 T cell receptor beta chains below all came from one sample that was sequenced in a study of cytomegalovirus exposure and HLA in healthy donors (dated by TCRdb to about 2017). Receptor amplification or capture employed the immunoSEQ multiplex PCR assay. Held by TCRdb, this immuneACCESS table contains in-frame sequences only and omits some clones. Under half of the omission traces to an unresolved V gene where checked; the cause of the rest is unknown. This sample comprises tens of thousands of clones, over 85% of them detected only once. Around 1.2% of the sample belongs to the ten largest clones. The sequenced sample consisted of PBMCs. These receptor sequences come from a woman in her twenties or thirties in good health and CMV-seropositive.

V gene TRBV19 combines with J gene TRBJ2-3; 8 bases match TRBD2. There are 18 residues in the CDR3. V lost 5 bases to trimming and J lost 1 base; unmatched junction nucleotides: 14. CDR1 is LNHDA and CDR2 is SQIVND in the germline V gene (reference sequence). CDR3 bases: TGTGCCAGTAGTGATAGGTCCTCACTAGCGGTCGGCACAGATACGCAGTATTTT. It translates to CASSDRSSLAVGTDTQYF.

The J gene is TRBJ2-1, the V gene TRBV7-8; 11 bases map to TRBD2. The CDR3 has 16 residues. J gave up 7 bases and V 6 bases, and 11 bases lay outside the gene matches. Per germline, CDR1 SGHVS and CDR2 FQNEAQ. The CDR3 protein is CASRTTLAGGRNEQFF. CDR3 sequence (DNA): TGTGCCAGCAGGACAACTTTAGCGGGAGGGCGGAATGAGCAGTTCTTC.

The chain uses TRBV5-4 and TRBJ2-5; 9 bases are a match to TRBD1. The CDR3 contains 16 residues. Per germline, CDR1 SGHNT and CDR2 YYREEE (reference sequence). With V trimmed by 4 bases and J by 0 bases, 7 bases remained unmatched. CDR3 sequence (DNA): TGTGCCAGCAGCCCGACCGGGACAGGGTACCAAGAGACCCAGTACTTC. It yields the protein CASSPTGTGYQETQYF.

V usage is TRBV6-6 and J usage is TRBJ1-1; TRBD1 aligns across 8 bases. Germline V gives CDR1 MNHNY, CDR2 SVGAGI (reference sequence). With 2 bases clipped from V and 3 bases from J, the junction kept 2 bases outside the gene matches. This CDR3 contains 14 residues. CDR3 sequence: CASSYPTGDTEAFF. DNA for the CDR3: TGTGCCAGCAGTTACCCGACAGGGGACACTGAAGCTTTCTTT.

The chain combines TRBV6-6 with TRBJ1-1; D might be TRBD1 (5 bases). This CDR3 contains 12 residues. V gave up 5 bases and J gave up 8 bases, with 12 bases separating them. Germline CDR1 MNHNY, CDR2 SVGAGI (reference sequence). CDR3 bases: TGTGCCAGCAGTAGTGGGCAGGGAGAAGCTTTCTTT. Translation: CASSSGQGEAFF.

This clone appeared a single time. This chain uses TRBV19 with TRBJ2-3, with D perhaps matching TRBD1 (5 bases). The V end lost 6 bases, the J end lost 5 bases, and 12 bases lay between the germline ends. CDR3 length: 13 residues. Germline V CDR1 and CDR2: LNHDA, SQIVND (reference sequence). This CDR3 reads CASSKRTQDTQYF. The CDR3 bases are TGTGCCAGTAGCAAGAGGACACAAGATACGCAGTATTTT. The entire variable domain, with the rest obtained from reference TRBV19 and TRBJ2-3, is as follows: DGGITQSPKYLFRKEGQNVTLSCEQNLNHDAMYWYRQDPGQGLRLIYYSQIVNDFQKGDIAEGYSVSREKKESFPLTVTSAQKNPTAFYLCASSKRTQDTQYFGPGTRLTVL.

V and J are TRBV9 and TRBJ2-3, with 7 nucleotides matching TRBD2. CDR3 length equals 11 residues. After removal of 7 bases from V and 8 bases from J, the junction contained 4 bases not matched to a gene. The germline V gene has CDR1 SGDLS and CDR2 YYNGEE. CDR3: CASGREGTQYF. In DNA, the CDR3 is TGTGCCAGCGGTAGGGAGGGTACGCAGTATTTT.

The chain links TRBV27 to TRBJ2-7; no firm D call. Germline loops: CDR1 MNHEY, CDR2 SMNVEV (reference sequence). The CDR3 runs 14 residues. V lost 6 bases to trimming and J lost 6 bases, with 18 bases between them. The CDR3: CASSLTPSVPEQYF. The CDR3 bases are TGTGCCAGCAGCCTAACCCCCAGCGTTCCCGAGCAGTACTTC.

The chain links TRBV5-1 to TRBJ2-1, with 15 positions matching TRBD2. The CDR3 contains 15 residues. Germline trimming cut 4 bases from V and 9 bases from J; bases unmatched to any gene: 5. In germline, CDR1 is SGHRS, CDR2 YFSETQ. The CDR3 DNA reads TGCGCCAGCAGCCACGGACTAGCGGGAGGGGGTGAGCAGTTCTTC. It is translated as CASSHGLAGGGEQFF.

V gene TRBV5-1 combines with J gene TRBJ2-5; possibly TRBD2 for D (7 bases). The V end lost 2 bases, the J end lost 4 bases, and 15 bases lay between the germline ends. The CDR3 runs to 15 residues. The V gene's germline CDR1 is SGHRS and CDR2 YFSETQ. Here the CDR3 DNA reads TGCGCCAGCAGCTTCTTCGGAGGGGGGGGAGAGACCCAGTACTTC. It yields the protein CASSFFGGGGETQYF.

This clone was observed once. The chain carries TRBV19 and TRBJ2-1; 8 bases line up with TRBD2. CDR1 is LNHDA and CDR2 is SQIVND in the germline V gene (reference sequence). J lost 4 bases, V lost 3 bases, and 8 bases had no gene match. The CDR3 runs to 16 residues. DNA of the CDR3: TGTGCCAGTAGTATGGGAAGCGGGAGTGGGTACAATGAGCAGTTCTTC. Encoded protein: CASSMGSGSGYNEQFF.

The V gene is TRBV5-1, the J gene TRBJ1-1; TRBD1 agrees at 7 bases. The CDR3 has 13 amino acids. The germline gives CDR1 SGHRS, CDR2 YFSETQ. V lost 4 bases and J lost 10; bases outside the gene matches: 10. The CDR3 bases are TGCGCCAGCAGCCATGGACAGGCGGGAAGAGCTTTCTTT. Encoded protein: CASSHGQAGRAFF.

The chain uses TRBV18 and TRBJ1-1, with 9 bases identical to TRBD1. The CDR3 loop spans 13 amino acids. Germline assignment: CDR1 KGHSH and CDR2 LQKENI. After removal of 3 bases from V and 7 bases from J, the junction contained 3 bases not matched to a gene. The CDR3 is CASSPPDRGEAFF. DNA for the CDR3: TGTGCCAGCTCACCCCCGGACAGGGGTGAAGCTTTCTTT. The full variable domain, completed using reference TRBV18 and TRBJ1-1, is NAGVMQNPRHLVRRRGQEARLRCSPMKGHSHVYWYRQLPEEGLKFMVYLQKENIIDESGMPKERFSAEFPKEGPSILRIQQVVRGDSAAYFCASSPPDRGEAFFGQGTRLTVV.

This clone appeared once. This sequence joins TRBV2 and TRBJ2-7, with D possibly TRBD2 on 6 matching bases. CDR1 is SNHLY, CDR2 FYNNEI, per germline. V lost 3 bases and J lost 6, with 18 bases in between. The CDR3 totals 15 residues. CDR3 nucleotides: TGTGCCAGCAGTGAGTCCGGGACTGTCGTCTCCGAGCAGTACTTC. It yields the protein CASSESGTVVSEQYF.

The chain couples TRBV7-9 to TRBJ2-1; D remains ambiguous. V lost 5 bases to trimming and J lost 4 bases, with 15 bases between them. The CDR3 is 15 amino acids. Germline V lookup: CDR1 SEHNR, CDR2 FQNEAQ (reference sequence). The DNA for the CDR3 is TGTGCCAGCAGCCCGACCGGGTTCCGGTACAATGAGCAGTTCTTC. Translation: CASSPTGFRYNEQFF.

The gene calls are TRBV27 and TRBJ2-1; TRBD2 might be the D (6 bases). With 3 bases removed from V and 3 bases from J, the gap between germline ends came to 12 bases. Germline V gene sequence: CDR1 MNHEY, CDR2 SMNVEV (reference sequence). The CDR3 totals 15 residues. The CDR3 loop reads CASSFQGGIYNEQFF. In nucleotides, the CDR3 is TGTGCCAGCAGTTTCCAGGGAGGTATCTACAATGAGCAGTTCTTC.

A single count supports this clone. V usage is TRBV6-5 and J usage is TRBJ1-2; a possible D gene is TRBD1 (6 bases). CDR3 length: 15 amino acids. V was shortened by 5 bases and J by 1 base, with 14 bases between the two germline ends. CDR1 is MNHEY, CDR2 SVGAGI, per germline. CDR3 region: CASSSSGGGNYGYTF. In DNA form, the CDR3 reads TGTGCCAGCAGTAGTTCGGGAGGGGGTAACTATGGCTACACCTTC.